A single TCR beta chain is shown here with its context. Its antigen is not identified. The data belong to a study of T cell responses to AZD1222 COVID-19 vaccine. Findings and caveats of the study: Clonal diversity was possibly underestimated, and the donors were mostly white British, with more females.

The ends were cut back, 1 base at V and 6 bases at J, with 8 bases in the middle. The CDR3 length is 13 residues. Clones were sequenced by immunoSEQ multiplex PCR, and TCRdb holds only the in-frame ones, with some missing. The sample consists of under 150,000 clones, 65% to 90% of them appearing once. This sequence originates from an adult who received the MenACWY meningococcal vaccine as a control. This rearrangement joins TRBV12-3 or TRBV12-4 to TRBJ2-3; D is unclear. The sample in question was peripheral blood, obtained 28 days after the second dose of the MenACWY control vaccine. CDR3 bases: TGTGCCAGCAGTTTAGGGTGGGGTGATACGCAGTATTTT. It is translated as CASSLGWGDTQYF.